This entry concerns a single T cell receptor (beta chain). Its antigen is unidentified. The sample comes from a study of OX40 agonist ivuxolimab in advanced cancers. Study details: Dose-escalation patients suffered from hepatocellular carcinoma, melanoma, renal cell or head and neck cancer. Mean age around 60 years, range about 23 to 80; roughly 82% male.

The germline V gene encodes CDR1 MNHNY and CDR2 SVGAGI (reference sequence). The CDR3 loop spans 12 amino acids. V lost 2 bases to trimming and J lost 6 bases, with 7 bases between them. Overall study results and limits: Dosing at 0.1 to 3.0 mg/kg was accompanied by clonal expansion of CD4+ and CD8+ blood T cells by week 6. CD8+ T cells averaged more expanded clones than CD4+.

TCRdb's table, derived via immunoSEQ multiplex PCR, lists solely in-frame clones and lacks some. The data show tens of thousands of clones, 60% to 85% seen once. Specimen: CD4+ or CD8+ T cells sorted from blood, collected in a trial of the OX40 agonist ivuxolimab. The sequence was obtained from an adult with an advanced solid tumor such as melanoma, head and neck, liver or kidney cancer. The V call is TRBV6-6, the J call TRBJ1-2; no clear D. The CDR3 loop is CASSYDGDGYTF. CDR3 coding DNA: TGTGCCAGCAGTTACGATGGAGATGGCTACACCTTC.